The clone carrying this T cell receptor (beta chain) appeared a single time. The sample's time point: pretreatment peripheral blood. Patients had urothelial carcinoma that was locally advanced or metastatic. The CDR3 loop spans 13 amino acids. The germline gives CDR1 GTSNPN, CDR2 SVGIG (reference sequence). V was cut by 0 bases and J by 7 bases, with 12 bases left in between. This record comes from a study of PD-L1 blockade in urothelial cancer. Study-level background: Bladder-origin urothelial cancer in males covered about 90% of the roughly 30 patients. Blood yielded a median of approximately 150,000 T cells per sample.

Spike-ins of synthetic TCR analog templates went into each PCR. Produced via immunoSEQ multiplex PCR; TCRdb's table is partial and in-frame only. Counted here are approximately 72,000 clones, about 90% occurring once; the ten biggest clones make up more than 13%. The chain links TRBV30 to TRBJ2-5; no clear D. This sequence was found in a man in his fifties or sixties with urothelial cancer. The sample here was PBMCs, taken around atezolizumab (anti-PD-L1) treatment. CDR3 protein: CAWSVTRQRTQYF. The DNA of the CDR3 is TGTGCCTGGAGTGTTACCAGGCAACGGACCCAGTACTTC.